The sample holds a few counts of the clone carrying this TCR beta chain. Its matching antigen is unknown. This sample stems from a study of response to subunit inactivated influenza vaccine. A single record per CDR3 protein comes from TCRdb applying MiXCR to the RT-PCR reads. The profile shows approximately 500,000 distinct CDR3 sequences, 10% to 15% of them singletons. Overall study findings and caveats: The authors proposed limited new T cell recruitment per seasonal influenza vaccination.

The CDR3 extends over 13 amino acids. After removal of 8 bases from V and 5 bases from J, the junction contained 4 bases not matched to a gene. CDR1 and CDR2 (germline): KGHDR, SFDVKD. The sample was PBMCs from blood, taken 40 to 50 days after vaccination. This TCR was recovered from a man between 45 and 60 years old who received an inactivated influenza vaccine. The chain employs TRBV24-1 and TRBJ1-1; 10 nucleotides agree with TRBD1. CDR3 loop: CATKRTGGTEAFF. The CDR3 DNA reads TGTGCCACCAAAAGGACAGGGGGAACTGAAGCTTTCTTT.